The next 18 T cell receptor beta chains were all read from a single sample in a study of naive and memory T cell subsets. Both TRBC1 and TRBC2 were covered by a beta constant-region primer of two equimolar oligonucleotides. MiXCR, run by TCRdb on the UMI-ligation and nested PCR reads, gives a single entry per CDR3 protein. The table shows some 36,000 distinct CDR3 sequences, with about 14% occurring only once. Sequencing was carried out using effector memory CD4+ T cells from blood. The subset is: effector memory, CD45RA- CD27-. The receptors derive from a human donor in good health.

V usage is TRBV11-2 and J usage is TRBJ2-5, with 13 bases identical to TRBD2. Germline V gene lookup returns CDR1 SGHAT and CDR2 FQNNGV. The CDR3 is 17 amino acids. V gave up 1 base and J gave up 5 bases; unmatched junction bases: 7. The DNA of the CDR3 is TGTGCCAGCAGCTTAGGAGGACTAGCGGGAGTAGGGGAGACCCAGTACTTC. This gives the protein CASSLGGLAGVGETQYF.

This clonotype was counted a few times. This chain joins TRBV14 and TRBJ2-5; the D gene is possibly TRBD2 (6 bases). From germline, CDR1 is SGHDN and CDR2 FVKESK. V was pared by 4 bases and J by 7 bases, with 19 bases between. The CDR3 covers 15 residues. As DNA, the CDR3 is TGTGCCAGCAGCCGCGACCTAGCGATGTATGGGACCCAGTACTTC. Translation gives CASSRDLAMYGTQYF. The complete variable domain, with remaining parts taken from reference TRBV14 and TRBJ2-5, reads EAGVTQFPSHSVIEKGQTVTLRCDPISGHDNLYWYRRVMGKEIKFLLHFVKESKQDESGMPNNRFLAERTGGTYSTLKVQPAELEDSGVYFCASSRDLAMYGTQYFGPGTRLLVL.

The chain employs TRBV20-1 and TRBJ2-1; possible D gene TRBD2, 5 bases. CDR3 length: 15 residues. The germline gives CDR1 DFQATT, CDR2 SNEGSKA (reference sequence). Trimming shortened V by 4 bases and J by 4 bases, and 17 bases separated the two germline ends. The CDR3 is CSAKLTTSNYNEQFF. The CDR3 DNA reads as TGCAGTGCTAAATTGACTACCTCGAATTACAATGAGCAGTTCTTC.

CDR3 sequence (DNA): TGTGCCATCAGTCTAGCGGGAAGGAATGAGCAGTTCTTC. Amino acids: CAISLAGRNEQFF. This chain uses TRBV10-3 with TRBJ2-1, with 9 bases aligning to TRBD2. From germline, CDR1 is ENHRY and CDR2 SYGVKD. The CDR3 is 13 residues long. The ends lost 5 bases at V and 7 bases at J; junction bases unmatched: 3.

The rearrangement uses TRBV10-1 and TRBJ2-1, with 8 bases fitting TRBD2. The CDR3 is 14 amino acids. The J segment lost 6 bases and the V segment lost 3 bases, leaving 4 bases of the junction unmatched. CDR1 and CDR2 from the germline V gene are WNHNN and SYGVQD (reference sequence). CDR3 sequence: CASSDKRESNEQFF. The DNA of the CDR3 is TGCGCCAGCAGTGATAAGCGGGAGAGCAATGAGCAGTTCTTC.

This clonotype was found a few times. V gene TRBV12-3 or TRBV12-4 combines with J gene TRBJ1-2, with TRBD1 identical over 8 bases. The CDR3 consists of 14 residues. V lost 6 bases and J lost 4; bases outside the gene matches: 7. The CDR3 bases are TGTGCCAGCAGCCCCAGGGGGCGATCCTATGGCTACACCTTC. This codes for CASSPRGRSYGYTF.

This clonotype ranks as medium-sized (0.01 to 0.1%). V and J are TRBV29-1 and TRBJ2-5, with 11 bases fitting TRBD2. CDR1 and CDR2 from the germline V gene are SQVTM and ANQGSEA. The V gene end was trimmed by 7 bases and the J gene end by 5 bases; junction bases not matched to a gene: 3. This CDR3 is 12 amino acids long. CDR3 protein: CSGLAGSETQYF. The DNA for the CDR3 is TGCAGCGGACTAGCGGGATCTGAGACCCAGTACTTC.

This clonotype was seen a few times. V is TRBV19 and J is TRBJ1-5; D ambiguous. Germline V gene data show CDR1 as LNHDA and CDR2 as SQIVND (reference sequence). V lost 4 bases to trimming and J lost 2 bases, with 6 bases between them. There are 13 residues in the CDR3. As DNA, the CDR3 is TGTGCCAGTAGTAAAACAGGCAATCAGCCCCAGCATTTT. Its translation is CASSKTGNQPQHF.

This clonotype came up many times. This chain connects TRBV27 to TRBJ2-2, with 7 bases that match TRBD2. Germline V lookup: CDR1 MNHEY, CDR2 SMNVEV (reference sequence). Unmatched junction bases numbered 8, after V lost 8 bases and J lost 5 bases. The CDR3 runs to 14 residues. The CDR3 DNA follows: TGTGCCAGCGCTAGCGGTACTGAGACCGGGGAGCTGTTTTTT. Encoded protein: CASASGTETGELFF.

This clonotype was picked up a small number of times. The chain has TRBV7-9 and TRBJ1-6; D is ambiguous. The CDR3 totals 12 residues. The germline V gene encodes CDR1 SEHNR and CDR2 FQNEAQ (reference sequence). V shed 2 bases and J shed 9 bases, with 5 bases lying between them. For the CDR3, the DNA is TGTGCCAGCAGCTTACCTGGTTCACCCCTCCACTTT. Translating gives CASSLPGSPLHF.

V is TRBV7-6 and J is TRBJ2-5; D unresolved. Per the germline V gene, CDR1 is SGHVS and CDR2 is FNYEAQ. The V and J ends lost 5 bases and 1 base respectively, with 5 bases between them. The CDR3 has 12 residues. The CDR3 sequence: CASSAVQETQYF. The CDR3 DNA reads TGTGCCAGCAGCGCGGTCCAAGAGACCCAGTACTTC.

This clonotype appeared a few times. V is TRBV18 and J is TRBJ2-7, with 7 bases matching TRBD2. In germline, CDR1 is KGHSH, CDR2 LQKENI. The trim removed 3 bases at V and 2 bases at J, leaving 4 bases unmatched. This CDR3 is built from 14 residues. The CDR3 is CASSPGGSTYEQYF. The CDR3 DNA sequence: TGTGCCAGCTCACCGGGCGGGAGTACCTACGAGCAGTACTTC.

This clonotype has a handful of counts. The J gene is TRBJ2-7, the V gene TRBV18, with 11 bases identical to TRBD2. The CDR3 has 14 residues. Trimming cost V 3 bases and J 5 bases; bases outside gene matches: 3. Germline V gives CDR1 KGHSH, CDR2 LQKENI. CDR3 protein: CASSPGLAVDEQYF. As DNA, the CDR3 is TGTGCCAGCTCACCGGGACTAGCGGTAGACGAGCAGTACTTC.

This chain's CDR3 is CASGSGDYPYNEQFF. CDR3 nucleotides: TGTGCCAGCGGCTCGGGGGACTATCCCTACAATGAGCAGTTCTTC. This chain uses TRBV6-6 with TRBJ2-1; TRBD2 matches 7 bases. From germline, CDR1 is MNHNY and CDR2 SVGAGI (reference sequence). CDR3 length: 15 amino acids. The ends lost 8 bases at V and 2 bases at J; junction bases unmatched: 9.

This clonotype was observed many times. CDR3 amino acids: CASSQEGQGVAGNTIYF. CDR3 coding DNA: TGTGCCAGCAGCCAAGAAGGACAGGGGGTTGCTGGAAACACCATATATTTT. The rearrangement uses TRBV4-2 and TRBJ1-3, with TRBD1 identical over 10 bases. The CDR3 extends over 17 amino acids. CDR1 and CDR2 from the germline V gene are LGHNA and YNFKEQ. Trimming at V came to 0 bases and at J to 2 bases, leaving 4 bases not matched to a gene.

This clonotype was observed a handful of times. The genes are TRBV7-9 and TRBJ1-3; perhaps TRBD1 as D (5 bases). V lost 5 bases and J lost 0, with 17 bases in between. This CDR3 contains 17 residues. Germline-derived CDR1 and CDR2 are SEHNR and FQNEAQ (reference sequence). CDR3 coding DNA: TGTGCCAGCAGCCCGTATGCCGGGACCAGCTCTGGAAACACCATATATTTT. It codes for CASSPYAGTSSGNTIYF.

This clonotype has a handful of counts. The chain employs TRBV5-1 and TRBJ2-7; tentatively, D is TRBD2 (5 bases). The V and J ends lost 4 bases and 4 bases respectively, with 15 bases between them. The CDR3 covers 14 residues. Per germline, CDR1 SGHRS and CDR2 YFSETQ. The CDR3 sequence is CASSDPGVVYEQYF. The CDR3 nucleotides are TGCGCCAGCAGCGATCCCGGGGTGGTTTACGAGCAGTACTTC.

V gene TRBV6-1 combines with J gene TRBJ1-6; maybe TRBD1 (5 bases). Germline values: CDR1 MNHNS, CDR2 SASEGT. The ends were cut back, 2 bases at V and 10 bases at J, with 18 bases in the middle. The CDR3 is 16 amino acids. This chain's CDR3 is CASSEMAGRAKSPLHF. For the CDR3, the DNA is TGTGCCAGCAGTGAAATGGCGGGCAGGGCAAAATCACCCCTCCACTTT.